The clone carrying this TCR beta chain came up many times. No antigen is known for it. The sample comes from a study of Graves' ophthalmopathy and Graves' hyperthyroidism. Study-level background: Peripheral blood sampling preceded any treatment and occurred at initial diagnosis. Whole-study results and caveats: Most expanded clonotypes in thyroid above 0.001 frequency also showed up in blood.

RNA transcripts yielded amplified TCR beta CDR3 regions. The authors performed first-round RT-PCR with HTBI primers and then a second-round multiplex PCR. One entry per CDR3 protein results from TCRdb running MiXCR on the multiplex PCR reads. Of roughly 60,000 distinct CDR3 sequences listed, approximately 50% are singletons. This CDR3 has 15 amino acids. Trimming cost V 6 bases and J 4 bases; bases outside gene matches: 11. The sequenced sample was peripheral blood. V gene TRBV12-3 or TRBV12-4 combines with J gene TRBJ2-5, with 7 bases lining up with TRBD1. The sequence was collected from an adult woman with Graves' ophthalmopathy. CDR3 sequence: CASSLDRVRRETQYF. DNA of the CDR3: TGTGCCAGCAGCCTCGACAGGGTACGGCGAGAGACCCAGTACTTC.